The 21 T cell receptor beta chains given below trace back to one sample, sequenced in a study of T cell responses to AZD1222 COVID-19 vaccine. TCRdb's table, derived via immunoSEQ multiplex PCR, lists solely in-frame clones and lacks some. The table shows 95,000 to 150,000 clones, with roughly 90% occurring only once. The starting material was peripheral blood, obtained on day 0 of AZD1222 vaccination. All receptors derive from an adult in good health.

The chain couples TRBV6-2 or TRBV6-3 to TRBJ2-2, with 7 bases aligning to TRBD1. V dropped 4 bases and J dropped 4; count of bases not matched to a gene: 15. This CDR3 spans 18 amino acids. From germline, CDR1 is MNHEY and CDR2 SVGEGT. CDR3 coding DNA: TGTGCCAGCAGTTCTCCTACCCCAGACAGGGTCGGCACCGGGGAGCTGTTTTTT. Translation gives CASSSPTPDRVGTGELFF.

The V and J genes are TRBV29-1 and TRBJ1-1; no firm D call. This CDR3 comprises 13 residues. Germline lookup yields CDR1 SQVTM and CDR2 ANQGSEA. The V end was cut by 8 bases, the J end by 0 bases, with 13 bases between. CDR3 in DNA: TGCAGCCCCTCCGGAACGTTGAACACTGAAGCTTTCTTT. This codes for CSPSGTLNTEAFF.

The rearrangement uses TRBV7-6 and TRBJ2-7; 7 bases agree with TRBD1. The CDR3 spans 15 residues. Losses at the gene ends were 1 base for V and 3 bases for J; bases not matched to a gene: 6. CDR1 and CDR2 from the germline V gene are SGHVS and FNYEAQ. The CDR3 region is CASSLETGPNYEQYF. As DNA, the CDR3 is TGTGCCAGCAGCTTAGAGACAGGGCCCAACTACGAGCAGTACTTC.

This chain links TRBV6-5 with TRBJ2-7, with TRBD1 matching over 8 bases. The length of the CDR3 is 13 residues. Trimming at V came to 4 bases and at J to 6 bases, leaving 5 bases not matched to a gene. The germline gives CDR1 MNHEY, CDR2 SVGAGI. CDR3 nucleotide sequence: TGTGCCAGCAGTTCCGGACAGGGTGTCGAGCAGTACTTC. Protein sequence: CASSSGQGVEQYF.

CDR3 sequence: CASSLLARTGVDEQYF. The CDR3 bases are TGTGCCAGCAGTCTCCTGGCCCGGACGGGGGTGGACGAGCAGTACTTC. This sequence joins TRBV27 and TRBJ2-7, with D perhaps TRBD2 (6 bases). CDR1 is MNHEY and CDR2 is SMNVEV in the germline V gene (reference sequence). The V end was cut by 5 bases, the J end by 5 bases, with 22 bases between. This CDR3 is built from 16 residues.

This clone was picked up one time. The J gene is TRBJ2-5, the V gene TRBV11-1; TRBD1 might be the D (5 bases). The CDR3 has 12 amino acids. V was clipped by 8 bases and J by 5 bases, with 12 bases between them. The V gene's germline CDR1 is SGHAT and CDR2 FQDESV (reference sequence). CDR3 nucleotides: TGTGCCAGCCGCGGACAAAGGGAGACCCAGTACTTC. Translation gives CASRGQRETQYF.

In this sample, this clone turned up once. The V call is TRBV2, the J call TRBJ2-7; tentative D call: TRBD2 (5 bases). V dropped 8 bases and J dropped 0 bases, with 11 bases sitting between them. Germline V gene sequence: CDR1 SNHLY, CDR2 FYNNEI. The CDR3 covers 13 residues. The CDR3 sequence: CASEGLISYEQYF. DNA of the CDR3: TGTGCCAGCGAGGGCTTAATCTCCTACGAGCAGTACTTC.

This chain joins TRBV30 and TRBJ2-7, with a possible D match to TRBD2 (6 bases). CDR1 and CDR2 (germline): GTSNPN, SVGIG (reference sequence). V was pared by 7 bases and J by 4 bases, with 14 bases between. The CDR3 has 12 amino acids. The CDR3 sequence is CAYRSGRYEQYF. CDR3 DNA sequence: TGTGCCTACCGTTCAGGGAGGTACGAGCAGTACTTC.

This clone has just a few counts. The V call is TRBV7-9, the J call TRBJ2-5, with D hard to call. V was cut by 5 bases and J by 2 bases, with 15 bases left in between. This CDR3 has 15 residues. Germline CDR1 SEHNR, CDR2 FQNEAQ (reference sequence). As DNA, the CDR3 is TGTGCCAGCAGCCAGAGTCTGGGGTTACAAGAGACCCAGTACTTC. Its translation is CASSQSLGLQETQYF. Together with reference TRBV7-9 and TRBJ2-5, the CDR3 gives the full variable domain: DTGVSQNPRHKITKRGQNVTFRCDPISEHNRLYWYRQTLGQGPEFLTYFQNEAQLEKSRLLSDRFSAERPKGSFSTLEIQRTEQGDSAMYLCASSQSLGLQETQYFGPGTRLLVL.

The chain joins TRBV27 to TRBJ1-6; D is ambiguous. Germline V gene sequence: CDR1 MNHEY, CDR2 SMNVEV (reference sequence). The CDR3 loop spans 15 amino acids. V lost 4 bases and J 0 bases, leaving 7 bases between the germline ends. CDR3 region: CASSYGSSYNSPLHF. The CDR3 bases are TGTGCCAGCAGTTACGGTAGCTCCTATAATTCACCCCTCCACTTT.

The CDR3 here is CASSYRALTEAFF. The CDR3 nucleotides read TGTGCCAGCAGTTACCGGGCCCTGACTGAAGCTTTCTTT. This chain joins TRBV6-2 or TRBV6-3 and TRBJ1-1; D is ambiguous. Germline CDR1 is MNHEY and CDR2 is SVGEGT. V was cut by 2 bases and J by 5 bases, with 9 bases left in between. The length of the CDR3 is 13 residues.

This rearrangement joins TRBV5-6 to TRBJ1-1, with 8 positions matching TRBD1. J lost 4 bases, V lost 2 bases, and 4 bases had no gene match. This CDR3 contains 14 residues. In germline, CDR1 is SGHDT, CDR2 YYEEEE. CDR3 sequence: CASSFGTGGTEAFF. The CDR3 DNA reads TGTGCCAGCAGCTTTGGAACAGGGGGCACTGAAGCTTTCTTT.

The chain uses TRBV12-3 or TRBV12-4 and TRBJ2-1, with TRBD2 matching over 9 bases. The CDR3 sequence is 11 residues long. The V and J ends lost 7 bases and 10 bases, in that order; junction bases with no gene match: 2. The CDR3 is CASTSGGEQFF. Written as DNA, the CDR3 is TGTGCCAGCACGAGCGGGGGGGAGCAGTTCTTC.

The chain uses TRBV19 and TRBJ2-1, with D possibly TRBD1 on 6 matching bases. This CDR3 has 16 residues. Germline-derived CDR1 and CDR2 are LNHDA and SQIVND (reference sequence). With 4 bases removed from V and 1 base from J, the gap between germline ends came to 14 bases. The CDR3 is CASSSNRDTSYNEQFF. In DNA form, the CDR3 reads TGTGCCAGTAGTAGCAACAGGGATACTTCCTACAATGAGCAGTTCTTC.

This clone was seen a few times. The CDR3: CASSQGLAGFYEQYF. CDR3 DNA sequence: TGTGCCAGCAGCCAAGGACTAGCGGGGTTCTACGAGCAGTACTTC. V is TRBV14 and J is TRBJ2-7; TRBD2 matches at 11 bases. V dropped 1 base and J dropped 3; count of bases not matched to a gene: 2. The CDR3 is made up of 15 amino acids. CDR1 is SGHDN, CDR2 FVKESK, per germline. Using reference TRBV14 and TRBJ2-7 for the parts outside the CDR3, the full variable domain is EAGVTQFPSHSVIEKGQTVTLRCDPISGHDNLYWYRRVMGKEIKFLLHFVKESKQDESGMPNNRFLAERTGGTYSTLKVQPAELEDSGVYFCASSQGLAGFYEQYFGPGTRLTVT.

The chain joins TRBV5-1 to TRBJ1-5; a possible D gene is TRBD1 (5 bases). Germline V gene lookup returns CDR1 SGHRS and CDR2 YFSETQ. The CDR3 length is 15 residues. V was cut by 0 bases and J by 2 bases, with 9 bases left in between. Written as DNA, the CDR3 is TGCGCCAGCAGCTTGGAGGGGTCTGGCAATCAGCCCCAGCATTTT. It codes for CASSLEGSGNQPQHF.

The gene calls are TRBV4-1 and TRBJ2-5, with 9 bases aligning to TRBD1. There are 14 residues in the CDR3. Germline V lookup: CDR1 MGHRA, CDR2 YSYEKL. Unmatched junction bases numbered 6, after V lost 5 bases and J lost 5 bases. The CDR3 coding sequence is TGCGCCAGCAGCTTGGGACAGGGCAAGGAGACCCAGTACTTC. Translation gives CASSLGQGKETQYF.

This clone was counted a few times. DNA for the CDR3: TGTGCCAGCAGCTTATCGGGTTACGAGCAGTACTTC. Its translation: CASSLSGYEQYF. The chain combines TRBV11-3 with TRBJ2-7; D call uncertain. The V gene's germline CDR1 is SGHNT and CDR2 YENEEA. V lost 2 bases and J lost 4, with 6 bases in between. The CDR3 consists of 12 residues.

The CDR3 region is CASSPAQGGPAEQFF. CDR3 bases: TGTGCCAGCAGCCCCGCCCAGGGAGGGCCAGCTGAGCAGTTCTTC. The chain joins TRBV11-3 to TRBJ2-1, with 7 bases lining up with TRBD2. The CDR3 spans 15 residues. With 5 bases clipped from V and 9 bases from J, the junction kept 13 bases outside the gene matches. The germline gives CDR1 SGHNT, CDR2 YENEEA.

The chain couples TRBV14 to TRBJ2-7, with a tentative D call TRBD2 (6 bases). Germline lookup yields CDR1 SGHDN and CDR2 FVKESK. The CDR3 spans 15 residues. Trimming cost V 0 bases and J 1 base, with 10 bases left between them. The CDR3 DNA is TGTGCCAGCAGCCAAGACGGGAGACGATCCTACGAGCAGTACTTC. Translation gives CASSQDGRRSYEQYF.

This rearrangement joins TRBV27 to TRBJ2-1, with 11 bases that match TRBD2. CDR1 MNHEY and CDR2 SMNVEV come from the germline V gene (reference sequence). J was trimmed by 3 bases and V by 2 bases; bases with no gene match: 9. CDR3 length: 18 amino acids. The CDR3 region is CASSLKGSGRALYNEQFF. The DNA of the CDR3 is TGTGCCAGCAGTTTAAAGGGTAGCGGGAGGGCTCTCTACAATGAGCAGTTCTTC.